This T cell receptor (beta chain) was recorded in a study of T-cell reconstitution after alpha-beta-depleted transplantation in children. This clonotype was observed at least ten times. CDR1 is SGHVS and CDR2 is FNYEAQ in the germline V gene. The CDR3 length is 12 residues. The V and J ends lost 2 bases and 4 bases respectively, with 5 bases between them. The library targeted TCRbeta and was prepared with unique molecular identifiers. TCRdb ran MiXCR on the PCR reads and lists one entry per CDR3 protein. The data show 75,000 to 100,000 distinct CDR3 sequences, approximately 8.4% seen once. The chain has TRBV7-6 and TRBJ2-5, with D uncertain. The sequenced sample was PBMCs from the stem cell graft donor, obtained from the stem cell graft. The sequence derives from a human donor who donated a stem cell graft to a child with congenital amegakaryocytic thrombocytopenia. The CDR3 sequence is CASSLNTETQYF. For the CDR3, the DNA is TGTGCCAGCAGCTTAAATACAGAGACCCAGTACTTC. Drawing the rest from reference TRBV7-6 and TRBJ2-5, the complete variable domain is GAGVSQSPRYKVTKRGQDVALRCDPISGHVSLYWYRQALGQGPEFLTYFNYEAQQDKSGLPNDRFSAERPEGSISTLTIQRTEQRDSAMYRCASSLNTETQYFGPGTRLLVL.